This T cell receptor (beta chain) originates from a study of shared clonotypes between healthy human individuals. In the study overall: Plates per donor: three CD4 naive, three CD4 memory, two CD8 naive, one CD8 memory.

Splitting of each subset's genomic DNA was done evenly across several immunoSEQ plates. Sequenced by immunoSEQ multiplex PCR; TCRdb stores in-frame clones only, minus some. The top ten clones hold roughly 0.13% of a sample with more than 2 million clones, 85% to 95% of them seen once. Partitioning of CD4+ cells yielded a CD45RA+ naive subset and a CD45RA-negative memory subset. Germline values: CDR1 KGHSH, CDR2 LQKENI. Trimming removed 3 bases at V and 5 bases at J, with 6 bases between. The CDR3 is 12 amino acids. On this clone itself: The sample has other DNA sequences that encode this CDR3 too.

What was sequenced was naive CD4+ T cells sorted from blood. Sample subset: CD45RA+ positively selected. This TCR derives from a man younger than 35 in good health. This chain uses TRBV18 with TRBJ2-3; D is uncertain. The CDR3 nucleotides are TGTGCCAGCTCACCCGAAAGAGATACGCAGTATTTT. It is translated as CASSPERDTQYF. Supplemented by reference TRBV18 and TRBJ2-3, the full variable domain reads NAGVMQNPRHLVRRRGQEARLRCSPMKGHSHVYWYRQLPEEGLKFMVYLQKENIIDESGMPKERFSAEFPKEGPSILRIQQVVRGDSAAYFCASSPERDTQYFGPGTRLTVL.